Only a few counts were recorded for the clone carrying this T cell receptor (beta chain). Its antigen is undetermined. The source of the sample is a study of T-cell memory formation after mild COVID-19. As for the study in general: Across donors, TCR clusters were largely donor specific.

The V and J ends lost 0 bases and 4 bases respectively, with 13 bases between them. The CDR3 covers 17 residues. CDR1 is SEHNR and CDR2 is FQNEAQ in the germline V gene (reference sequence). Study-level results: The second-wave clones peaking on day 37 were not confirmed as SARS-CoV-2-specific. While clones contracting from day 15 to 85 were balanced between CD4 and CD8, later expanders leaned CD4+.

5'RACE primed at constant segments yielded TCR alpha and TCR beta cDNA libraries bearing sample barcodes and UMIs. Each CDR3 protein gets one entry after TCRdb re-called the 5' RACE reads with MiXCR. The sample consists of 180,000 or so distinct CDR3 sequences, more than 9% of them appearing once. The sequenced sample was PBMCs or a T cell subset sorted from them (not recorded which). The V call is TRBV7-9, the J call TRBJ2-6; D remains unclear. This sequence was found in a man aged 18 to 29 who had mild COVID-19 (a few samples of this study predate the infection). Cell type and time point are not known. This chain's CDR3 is CASSLAPSTSGANVLTF. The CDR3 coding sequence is TGTGCCAGCAGCTTAGCTCCTTCCACCTCCGGGGCCAACGTCCTGACTTTC.